This T cell receptor beta chain is from a study of blood T cell repertoires in COVID-19. The wider study: Donors in the United States, Italy and Spain gave samples during acute or convalescent COVID-19. T cells, B-cell-depleted T cells, or PBMCs supplied cDNA or gDNA.

Original processing notes: Amplification of reference gene primers provided the estimated nucleated cell counts. Data came from immunoSEQ multiplex PCR; TCRdb stores just in-frame clones and leaves some out. V, J and clone size were drawn from that table, and D and trimming were deduced from the DNA. In the table there are 180,000 or so clones, approximately 85% of which are singletons. Germline-derived CDR1 and CDR2 are SGHVS and FQNEAQ. The CDR3 length is 15 residues. V lost 5 bases and J 0 bases, leaving 11 bases between the germline ends. Participants were aged roughly 18 to 90 years, lived in over 20 US areas, and enrolled virtually.

Sequenced material: PBMCs or T cells enriched from blood (not recorded which). The chain uses TRBV7-8 and TRBJ2-1; tentatively, D is TRBD1 (5 bases). This receptor was taken from a man aged 35-49 years with acute COVID-19. The CDR3 is CASSPRTISYNEQFF. CDR3 bases: TGTGCCAGCAGCCCCCGGACAATCTCCTACAATGAGCAGTTCTTC.